These 2 T cell receptor beta chains share one sample of origin, sequenced in a study of early T cells in non-severe SARS-CoV-2 infection. A single record per CDR3 protein comes from TCRdb applying MiXCR to the 5' RACE reads. The table includes 65,000 to 95,000 distinct CDR3 sequences, 9.5% to 15% detected once. The sequencing used whole blood, collected at baseline. These receptors came from an adult who was a healthcare worker with PCR-confirmed SARS-CoV-2 infection or an uninfected control (not recorded which). The donor label of this sample is uncertain.

V gene TRBV20-1 combines with J gene TRBJ1-4; D ambiguous. V lost 3 bases and J lost 0, with 5 bases in between. The germline V gene has CDR1 DFQATT and CDR2 SNEGSKA (reference sequence). This CDR3 is built from 13 residues. CDR3 in DNA: TGCAGTGCTAGCGATTCAACTAATGAAAAACTGTTTTTT. Its translation: CSASDSTNEKLFF.

This clonotype has at least ten counts. The rearrangement uses TRBV19 and TRBJ2-3; TRBD2 matches 9 bases. The CDR3 extends over 15 amino acids. Germline loops: CDR1 LNHDA, CDR2 SQIVND (reference sequence). V shed 10 bases, J shed 1 base, and the junction held 9 bases outside the gene matches. The CDR3, as DNA: TGTGCCACCGACCGCGCGGGAGGGGGCACAGATACGCAGTATTTT. Encoded protein: CATDRAGGGTDTQYF.